This entry lists 4 T cell receptor beta chains sequenced from one sample in a study of technical replicates of blood from a handful of donors. TCRdb's table, derived via immunoSEQ multiplex PCR, lists solely in-frame clones and lacks some. The data hold under 100,000 clones, with around 94% observed a single time. The source material was T cells isolated from PBMCs. The receptors were sampled from a human donor in good health.

The V and J genes are TRBV7-8 and TRBJ1-3; tentative D call: TRBD1 (6 bases). CDR1 is SGHVS, CDR2 FQNEAQ, per germline. Trimming shortened V by 3 bases and J by 4 bases, and 16 bases separated the two germline ends. The CDR3 has 16 residues. The CDR3 bases are TGTGCCAGCAGCTTCAATGTGTGGGGGCCAGGAAACACCATATATTTT. The encoded protein is CASSFNVWGPGNTIYF.

The J gene is TRBJ2-1, the V gene TRBV5-1; the match to TRBD2 covers 8 bases. Germline V gives CDR1 SGHRS, CDR2 YFSETQ. The CDR3 totals 14 residues. Trimming took 1 base from V and 5 from J; bases not matched to a gene: 2. The CDR3 nucleotides read TGCGCCAGCAGCTTGTCGGGGGGGGACAATGAGCAGTTCTTC. Protein: CASSLSGGDNEQFF.

The chain carries TRBV5-8 and TRBJ2-1, with 7 positions matching TRBD2. There are 16 residues in the CDR3. V shed 4 bases, J shed 0 bases, and the junction held 7 bases outside the gene matches. Germline-derived CDR1 and CDR2 are SGHTS and YDEGEE. In nucleotides, the CDR3 is TGTGCCAGCAGCCCCCGGGGCGGGAGCTCCTACAATGAGCAGTTCTTC. This translates into CASSPRGGSSYNEQFF. The full variable domain, completed using reference TRBV5-8 and TRBJ2-1, is EAGVTQSPTHLIKTRGQQATLRCSPISGHTSVYWYQQALGLGLQFLLWYDEGEERNRGNFPPRFSGRQFPNYSSELNVNALELEDSALYLCASSPRGGSSYNEQFFGPGTRLTVL.

This sequence joins TRBV6-6 and TRBJ2-7, with D hard to call. The V gene's germline CDR1 is MNHNY and CDR2 SVGAGI (reference sequence). The CDR3 runs 12 residues. V was shortened by 2 bases and J by 5 bases, with 7 bases between the two germline ends. Here the CDR3 reads CASSYEENEQYF. As DNA, the CDR3 is TGTGCCAGCAGTTACGAGGAAAACGAGCAGTACTTC.